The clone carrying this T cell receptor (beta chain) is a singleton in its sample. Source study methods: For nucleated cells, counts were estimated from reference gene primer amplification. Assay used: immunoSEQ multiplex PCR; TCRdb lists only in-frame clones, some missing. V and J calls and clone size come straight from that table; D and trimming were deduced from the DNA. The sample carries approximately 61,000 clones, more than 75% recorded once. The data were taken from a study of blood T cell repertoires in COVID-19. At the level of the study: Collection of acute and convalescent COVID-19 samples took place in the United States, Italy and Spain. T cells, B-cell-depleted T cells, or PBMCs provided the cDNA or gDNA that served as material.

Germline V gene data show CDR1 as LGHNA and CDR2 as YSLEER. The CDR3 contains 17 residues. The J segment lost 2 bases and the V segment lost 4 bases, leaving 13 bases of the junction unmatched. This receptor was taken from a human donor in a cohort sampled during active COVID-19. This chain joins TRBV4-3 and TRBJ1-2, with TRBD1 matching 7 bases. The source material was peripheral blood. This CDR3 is CASSPRQGPGWNYGYTF. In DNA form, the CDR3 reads TGCGCCAGCAGCCCAAGACAGGGCCCAGGGTGGAACTATGGCTACACCTTC.